This record covers a single T cell receptor (beta chain). No antigen is known for it. These data come from a study of glioma-infiltrating T cells. Study outcomes and limitations: Tissue-blood divergence was below expectation in non-neoplastic patients, above in gliomas.

Using RNA template, CDR3s of TCR alpha and beta were amplified with iRepertoire arm-PCR. For one-step reverse transcription and amplification, about 85-400 ng of tissue mRNA or PBMC total RNA was used. TCRdb ran MiXCR on the multiplex PCR reads and lists one entry per CDR3 protein. The sample holds over 80,000 distinct CDR3 sequences, roughly 40% seen once. CDR1 is MNHEY, CDR2 SVGAGI, per germline. CDR3 length: 16 residues. J gave up 4 bases and V 2 bases, and 4 bases lay outside the gene matches. The chain has TRBV6-5 and TRBJ2-5; 13 bases map to TRBD2. The sequencing sample was made of glioma tissue, nonneoplastic brain tissue, or PBMCs (not recorded which). This clonotype was sampled from a human donor with low-grade glioma or glioblastoma, undergoing nonglioma brain surgery, or in good health (not recorded which). This chain's CDR3 is CASSYGLAGAPETQYF. CDR3 DNA: TGTGCCAGCAGTTACGGACTAGCGGGAGCCCCAGAGACCCAGTACTTC.